Below are 21 T cell receptor beta chains sequenced from a single sample in a study of spatial heterogeneity in lung cancer. TCRdb called the 5' RACE reads again in MiXCR, with one record for every CDR3 protein. The table has 40,000 or so distinct CDR3 sequences, 7.5% to 8% seen once. Time point described: sample taken at primary tumor resection. From tumor, nontumor lung or frozen PBMC, whole RNA was taken unsorted for sequencing. Sequencing used PBMCs, obtained at surgery. The receptors were sampled from a male donor with early-stage non-small cell lung cancer.

This clonotype was observed at least ten times. The chain joins TRBV4-2 to TRBJ2-7; D might be TRBD2 (6 bases). Deletions cut 0 bases from V and 2 bases from J, with 14 bases between. The CDR3 covers 16 residues. CDR1 is LGHNA and CDR2 is YNFKEQ in the germline V gene. The CDR3 loop reads CASSQDELAPPYEQYF. The CDR3 DNA follows: TGTGCCAGCAGCCAAGACGAGCTAGCGCCTCCCTACGAGCAGTACTTC.

This clonotype turned up a few times. The chain recombines TRBV7-9 with TRBJ1-1, with a tentative D call TRBD1 (5 bases). In germline, CDR1 is SEHNR, CDR2 FQNEAQ (reference sequence). Trimming shortened V by 6 bases and J by 1 base, and 9 bases separated the two germline ends. This CDR3 is 13 amino acids long. The CDR3, as DNA: TGTGCCAGCAGTCTGGACACGAACACTGAAGCTTTCTTT. Its protein product is CASSLDTNTEAFF.

This clonotype turned up a few times. This chain joins TRBV2 and TRBJ2-1, with D perhaps TRBD1 (5 bases). There are 17 residues in the CDR3. Per the germline V gene, CDR1 is SNHLY and CDR2 is FYNNEI. V was cut by 1 base and J by 9 bases, with 22 bases left in between. The CDR3 region is CASSEDRQSLFLSEQFF. The CDR3 DNA reads TGTGCCAGCAGTGAAGACAGACAGAGCCTATTTTTGAGTGAGCAGTTCTTC.

The sample holds many counts of this clonotype. In DNA form, the CDR3 reads TGCGCCAGCAGCTTGGGGTCTATGCACGCCGGGGAGCTGTTTTTT. The encoded protein is CASSLGSMHAGELFF. The gene calls are TRBV5-1 and TRBJ2-2, with D hard to call. CDR1 SGHRS and CDR2 YFSETQ come from the germline V gene. The CDR3 has 15 amino acids. The V end was cut by 0 bases, the J end by 6 bases, with 12 bases between.

This clonotype has a handful of counts. The chain carries TRBV2 and TRBJ2-1, with 11 positions matching TRBD2. V shed 1 base and J 9 bases; nucleotides not matched to a gene: 8. CDR3 length: 16 residues. Germline CDR1 is SNHLY and CDR2 is FYNNEI. CDR3 protein: CASSEGISGRVSEQFF. CDR3 nucleotide sequence: TGTGCCAGCAGTGAAGGTATTAGCGGGAGGGTTAGTGAGCAGTTCTTC. Variable domain in full (rest from reference TRBV2 and TRBJ2-1): EPEVTQTPSHQVTQMGQEVILRCVPISNHLYFYWYRQILGQKVEFLVSFYNNEISEKSEIFDDQFSVERPDGSNFTLKIRSTKLEDSAMYFCASSEGISGRVSEQFFGPGTRLTVL.

This clonotype was seen at least ten times. The V call is TRBV7-2, the J call TRBJ2-7; D is possibly TRBD2 (7 bases). The CDR3 runs 13 residues. The germline V gene encodes CDR1 SGHTA and CDR2 FQGNSA. With 8 bases removed from V and 7 bases from J, the gap between germline ends came to 18 bases. CDR3 residues: CASQRRGAPEQYV. CDR3 sequence (DNA): TGTGCCAGCCAACGTCGGGGGGCGCCGGAGCAGTACGTC.

The V call is TRBV7-8, the J call TRBJ2-4, with D maybe TRBD1 (6 bases). Germline V gene data show CDR1 as SGHVS and CDR2 as FQNEAQ. V lost 0 bases and J 7 bases, leaving 13 bases between the germline ends. The CDR3 covers 15 residues. The DNA of the CDR3 is TGTGCCAGCAGCTTAGCCCGGACAGTGGTGAACATTCAGTACTTC. This encodes CASSLARTVVNIQYF. The full variable domain, with the rest looked up from reference TRBV7-8 and TRBJ2-4, is GAGVSQSPRYKVAKRGQDVALRCDPISGHVSLFWYQQALGQGPEFLTYFQNEAQLDKSGLPSDRFFAERPEGSVSTLKIQRTQQEDSAVYLCASSLARTVVNIQYFGAGTRLSVL.

The sample holds many counts of this clonotype. J is TRBJ2-7 and V is TRBV29-1; the D gene is possibly TRBD2 (7 bases). In germline, CDR1 is SQVTM, CDR2 ANQGSEA. V lost 6 bases and J 0 bases, leaving 18 bases between the germline ends. The CDR3 has 15 residues. The DNA for the CDR3 is TGCAGCGTCGGAGAGGGGGGGTCCCCCTCCTACGAGCAGTACTTC. It translates to CSVGEGGSPSYEQYF.

V usage is TRBV11-2 and J usage is TRBJ2-5; 8 nucleotides align to TRBD1. Germline V lookup: CDR1 SGHAT, CDR2 FQNNGV. This CDR3 has 16 amino acids. The V and J ends lost 0 bases and 4 bases, in that order; junction bases with no gene match: 7. The CDR3 loop is CASSLDLQTGVETQYF. CDR3 nucleotides: TGTGCCAGCAGCTTAGATCTGCAGACAGGGGTAGAGACCCAGTACTTC.

The chain is built from TRBV19 and TRBJ2-5; D not certain. V gave up 6 bases and J gave up 3 bases, with 11 bases separating them. The CDR3 consists of 13 residues. Germline assignment: CDR1 LNHDA and CDR2 SQIVND (reference sequence). CDR3 sequence (DNA): TGTGCCAGTAGAGGTTTGGGGAAAGAGACCCAGTACTTC. Translating gives CASRGLGKETQYF.

This clonotype showed up many times. The chain couples TRBV30 to TRBJ2-2; D gene unclear. Germline CDR1 GTSNPN, CDR2 SVGIG (reference sequence). The germline V and J ends were trimmed by 0 bases and 2 bases, with 1 base remaining between them. The CDR3 is made up of 12 amino acids. CDR3 in DNA: TGTGCCTGGAGTGTCAACACCGGGGAGCTGTTTTTT. It specifies CAWSVNTGELFF.

This clonotype was seen ten or more times. V usage is TRBV2 and J usage is TRBJ2-3, with TRBD2 as a possible D gene (5 bases). The CDR3 runs 12 residues. Per germline, CDR1 SNHLY and CDR2 FYNNEI. The germline V and J ends were trimmed by 8 bases and 4 bases, with 10 bases remaining between them. The CDR3 sequence is CASGSSPDTQYF. In DNA, the CDR3 is TGTGCCAGCGGGAGTAGCCCAGATACGCAGTATTTT. The full variable domain, completed using reference TRBV2 and TRBJ2-3, is EPEVTQTPSHQVTQMGQEVILRCVPISNHLYFYWYRQILGQKVEFLVSFYNNEISEKSEIFDDQFSVERPDGSNFTLKIRSTKLEDSAMYFCASGSSPDTQYFGPGTRLTVL.

At least ten counts were recorded for this clonotype. This rearrangement joins TRBV7-9 to TRBJ1-1; 9 nucleotides agree with TRBD1. CDR1 is SEHNR, CDR2 FQNEAQ, per germline (reference sequence). The CDR3 is made up of 15 amino acids. With 3 bases clipped from V and 2 bases from J, the junction kept 4 bases outside the gene matches. DNA of the CDR3: TGTGCCAGCAGCTTTCGACAGGGGGTAAACACTGAAGCTTTCTTT. It codes for CASSFRQGVNTEAFF.

The rearrangement uses TRBV20-1 and TRBJ2-2; either TRBD1 or TRBD2 may supply D (6 bases each). Trimming removed 2 bases from V and 8 bases from J, with 18 bases in between. The CDR3 totals 15 residues. Germline CDR1 DFQATT, CDR2 SNEGSKA (reference sequence). CDR3 protein: CSARKILGGQGELFF. CDR3 DNA sequence: TGCAGTGCTAGAAAAATTTTGGGGGGCCAAGGGGAGCTGTTTTTT.

This clonotype has ten or more counts. The DNA for the CDR3 is TGTGCCAGCAGCTGGACTAGCGGGAGCTCCCACGAGCAGTACGTC. It encodes CASSWTSGSSHEQYV. The J gene is TRBJ2-7, the V gene TRBV7-8; 13 positions match TRBD2. Per germline, CDR1 SGHVS and CDR2 FQNEAQ. The CDR3 is made up of 15 amino acids.

The sample holds many counts of this clonotype. This chain joins TRBV29-1 and TRBJ2-1; 8 nucleotides align to TRBD1. The V gene's germline CDR1 is SQVTM and CDR2 ANQGSEA. V trimming: 6 bases; J trimming: 6 bases; junction bases outside the gene matches: 13. This CDR3 spans 15 amino acids. Written as DNA, the CDR3 is TGCAGCGTCATGAAGGGCAGGGGGCGAGGCAATGAGCAGTTCTTC. It is translated as CSVMKGRGRGNEQFF.

The V call is TRBV6-2 or TRBV6-3, the J call TRBJ2-1; the match to TRBD2 covers 9 bases. After removal of 2 bases from V and 15 bases from J, the junction contained 5 bases not matched to a gene. The CDR3 length is 12 residues. Germline CDR1 and CDR2: MNHEY and SVGEGT. The CDR3 sequence is CASSYGLAGAFF. The DNA of the CDR3 is TGTGCCAGCAGTTACGGGTTAGCGGGGGCGTTCTTC.

The table lists this clonotype with a few counts. V is TRBV20-1 and J is TRBJ2-2, with 7 nucleotides matching TRBD2. Trimming at V came to 0 bases and at J to 2 bases, leaving 6 bases not matched to a gene. This CDR3 is built from 16 residues. Per germline, CDR1 DFQATT and CDR2 SNEGSKA (reference sequence). This CDR3 is CSARDPQGLNTGELFF. CDR3 sequence (DNA): TGCAGTGCTAGAGATCCCCAGGGACTAAACACCGGGGAGCTGTTTTTT.

This clonotype was seen many times. The chain couples TRBV5-4 to TRBJ1-1; D possibly corresponds to TRBD1 (6 bases). V was clipped by 0 bases and J by 3 bases, with 9 bases between them. The germline V gene has CDR1 SGHNT and CDR2 YYREEE (reference sequence). The CDR3 has 14 amino acids. CDR3 sequence reads: CASSLARGDTEAFF. As DNA, the CDR3 is TGTGCCAGCAGCTTGGCCAGGGGCGACACTGAAGCTTTCTTT.

This clonotype was seen ten or more times. V and J are TRBV19 and TRBJ1-5; no clear D. This CDR3 spans 13 amino acids. Trimming cost V 5 bases and J 7 bases, with 12 bases left between them. From germline, CDR1 is LNHDA and CDR2 SQIVND (reference sequence). As DNA, the CDR3 is TGTGCCAGTAGTGTACGGTCCGGACAGCCCCAGCATTTT. Protein sequence: CASSVRSGQPQHF.

This clonotype was detected many times. The rearrangement uses TRBV3-1 and TRBJ2-7; D possibly corresponds to TRBD1 (6 bases). V lost 1 base and J 1 base, leaving 8 bases between the germline ends. CDR1 and CDR2 from the germline V gene are LGHDT and YNNKEL (reference sequence). The CDR3 contains 14 residues. CDR3: CASSQGQVSYEQYF. For the CDR3, the DNA is TGTGCCAGCAGCCAAGGACAGGTTTCCTACGAGCAGTACTTC.